The 21 T cell receptor beta chains below all came from one sample that was sequenced in a study of technical replicates of blood from a handful of donors. The protocol was immunoSEQ multiplex PCR, while the TCRdb copy is restricted to in-frame clones and leaves out a portion. The repertoire holds about 100,000 clones, with about 94% as singletons. What was sequenced was T cells isolated from PBMCs. The origin of the receptors is a human donor in good health.

In its sample, this clone was seen once. The rearrangement joins TRBV7-8 to TRBJ1-5; D is unclear. The V end was cut by 5 bases, the J end by 3 bases, with 20 bases between. Germline loops: CDR1 SGHVS, CDR2 FQNEAQ. CDR3 length: 17 residues. CDR3 protein: CASSLERFVGHNQPQHF. The CDR3 DNA reads as TGTGCCAGCAGCCTCGAGCGGTTTGTAGGTCACAATCAGCCCCAGCATTTT.

This CDR3 is CASSSRPDRYSNQPQHF. For the CDR3, the DNA is TGTGCCAGTAGTTCCCGCCCGGACAGATATAGCAATCAGCCCCAGCATTTT. V and J are TRBV19 and TRBJ1-5; D might be TRBD1 (6 bases). CDR3 length: 17 amino acids. CDR1 is LNHDA and CDR2 is SQIVND in the germline V gene (reference sequence). V lost 5 bases, J lost 0 bases, and 17 bases lay in between.

The V call is TRBV9, the J call TRBJ2-1, with TRBD2 identical over 11 bases. The V gene's germline CDR1 is SGDLS and CDR2 YYNGEE. This CDR3 comprises 15 residues. V lost 1 base, J lost 6 bases, and 3 bases stayed unmatched. CDR3 sequence: CASSVTSGRSNEQFF. DNA of the CDR3: TGTGCCAGCAGCGTAACTAGCGGGAGATCCAATGAGCAGTTCTTC.

V gene TRBV9 combines with J gene TRBJ1-6; D is uncertain. This CDR3 is 12 amino acids long. CDR1 is SGDLS and CDR2 is YYNGEE in the germline V gene. The V gene lost 4 bases and the J gene lost 8 bases, with 7 bases spanning the gap. Written as DNA, the CDR3 is TGTGCCAGCAGCCTGAGAGATTCACCCCTCCACTTT. Residues: CASSLRDSPLHF.

The genes are TRBV4-1 and TRBJ2-2; D possibly corresponds to TRBD2 (6 bases). Trimming cost V 0 bases and J 5 bases, with 10 bases left between them. The CDR3 is 15 residues long. Germline CDR1 reads MGHRA; CDR2 reads YSYEKL. DNA of the CDR3: TGCGCCAGCAGCCAAGAAAGTGCGGGAACCGGGGAGCTGTTTTTT. It translates to CASSQESAGTGELFF.

Comments on this clone: The junction shows a germline mismatch at one end, possibly a read error. The chain uses TRBV15 and TRBJ2-7, with D possibly being TRBD2 (5 bases). Germline V lookup: CDR1 LNHNV, CDR2 YYDKDF (reference sequence). This CDR3 spans 13 amino acids. DNA for the CDR3: TGTGCCACCAGTAGAGACCGGGGATCCGAGCAGTACTTC. Its protein is CATSRDRGSEQYF.

V gene TRBV6-5 combines with J gene TRBJ2-7, with TRBD1 matching 8 bases. Germline values: CDR1 MNHEY, CDR2 SVGAGI. V gave up 6 bases and J gave up 5 bases; unmatched junction bases: 12. CDR3 size: 15 residues. CDR3 sequence reads: CASRQPGQGHDEQYF. The CDR3 DNA reads as TGTGCCAGCAGACAACCAGGACAGGGCCACGACGAGCAGTACTTC.

V is TRBV10-3 and J is TRBJ2-3; 10 bases fit TRBD1. The J segment lost 4 bases and the V segment lost 6 bases, leaving 10 bases of the junction unmatched. Germline V lookup: CDR1 ENHRY, CDR2 SYGVKD. The CDR3 runs to 16 residues. The CDR3 region has the DNA TGTGCCATCAGGGGGCCGGGACAGGGGCGCGCAGATACGCAGTATTTT. The encoded protein is CAIRGPGQGRADTQYF.

The chain couples TRBV19 to TRBJ1-1; unclear D gene. The germline V and J ends were trimmed by 7 bases and 7 bases, with 13 bases remaining between them. The CDR3 runs to 12 residues. The germline V gene encodes CDR1 LNHDA and CDR2 SQIVND (reference sequence). For the CDR3, the DNA is TGTGCCAGTATTTCCGAGGAGCTTGAAGCTTTCTTT. Its translation is CASISEELEAFF. Variable domain in full (rest from reference TRBV19 and TRBJ1-1): DGGITQSPKYLFRKEGQNVTLSCEQNLNHDAMYWYRQDPGQGLRLIYYSQIVNDFQKGDIAEGYSVSREKKESFPLTVTSAQKNPTAFYLCASISEELEAFFGQGTRLTVV.

This rearrangement joins TRBV10-3 to TRBJ1-2; D is undetermined. V was trimmed by 4 bases and J by 1 base, leaving 10 bases between them. The CDR3 totals 14 residues. Germline CDR1 reads ENHRY; CDR2 reads SYGVKD. In DNA, the CDR3 is TGTGCCATCAGTGGGGAGGGTCGTAACTATGGCTACACCTTC. It translates to CAISGEGRNYGYTF.

With respect to this clone: A junction end diverges from the germline sequence, so it may reflect a read error. J is TRBJ2-1 and V is TRBV5-8; D unresolved. The CDR3 length is 15 residues. Germline loops: CDR1 SGHTS, CDR2 YDEGEE. The CDR3 bases are TGTGCCAGCAGCTTGGGAGCTTCCCTATCAGGTCCCAAGATCTTC. It yields the protein CASSLGASLSGPKIF. The complete variable domain, with remaining parts taken from reference TRBV5-8 and TRBJ2-1, reads EAGVTQSPTHLIKTRGQQATLRCSPISGHTSVYWYQQALGLGLQFLLWYDEGEERNRGNFPPRFSGRQFPNYSSELNVNALELEDSALYLCASSLGASLSGPKIFGPGTRLTVL.

The rearrangement joins TRBV7-6 to TRBJ2-1, with a possible D match to TRBD2 (5 bases). Germline CDR1 is SGHVS and CDR2 is FNYEAQ. V was cut by 4 bases and J by 4 bases, with 17 bases left in between. This CDR3 is built from 16 residues. CDR3 sequence: CASSSRSGGWYNEQFF. In DNA, the CDR3 is TGTGCCAGCAGCTCCCGGTCTGGCGGGTGGTACAATGAGCAGTTCTTC. The full variable domain, with the rest looked up from reference TRBV7-6 and TRBJ2-1, is GAGVSQSPRYKVTKRGQDVALRCDPISGHVSLYWYRQALGQGPEFLTYFNYEAQQDKSGLPNDRFSAERPEGSISTLTIQRTEQRDSAMYRCASSSRSGGWYNEQFFGPGTRLTVL.

The genes are TRBV7-8 and TRBJ2-3, with TRBD2 identical over 8 bases. Per the germline V gene, CDR1 is SGHVS and CDR2 is FQNEAQ. V was clipped by 2 bases and J by 1 base; unmatched bases: 2. CDR3 length: 15 residues. Here the CDR3 DNA reads TGTGCCAGCAGCTTAAACGGGGGGGGCACAGATACGCAGTATTTT. As protein: CASSLNGGGTDTQYF.

In DNA, the CDR3 is TGTGCCAGCATGGGACTAGCGGGAAAGATCACAGATACGCAGTATTTT. Its translation: CASMGLAGKITDTQYF. The chain couples TRBV28 to TRBJ2-3, with 13 bases matching TRBD2. The CDR3 is 16 amino acids. Germline V gene lookup returns CDR1 MDHEN and CDR2 SYDVKM. V shed 7 bases and J 2 bases; nucleotides not matched to a gene: 6. Full variable domain (rest looked up from reference TRBV28 and TRBJ2-3): DVKVTQSSRYLVKRTGEKVFLECVQDMDHENMFWYRQDPGLGLRLIYFSYDVKMKEKGDIPEGYSVSREKKERFSLILESASTNQTSMYLCASMGLAGKITDTQYFGPGTRLTVL.

J is TRBJ1-2 and V is TRBV5-1; 7 bases fit TRBD1. This CDR3 region has 13 residues. Germline assignment: CDR1 SGHRS and CDR2 YFSETQ. The J segment lost 8 bases and the V segment lost 0 bases, leaving 4 bases of the junction unmatched. CDR3 bases: TGCGCCAGCAGCTTGGGACAGGGTGACGGCTACACCTTC. This encodes CASSLGQGDGYTF.

This clone has just a few counts. V usage is TRBV15 and J usage is TRBJ1-1; D is undetermined. Trimming stripped 0 bases from V and 0 bases from J, with 2 bases between. The CDR3 runs 13 residues. The germline gives CDR1 LNHNV, CDR2 YYDKDF (reference sequence). The CDR3 sequence is CATSRDMNTEAFF. The CDR3 DNA sequence: TGTGCCACCAGCAGAGATATGAACACTGAAGCTTTCTTT.

The chain employs TRBV15 and TRBJ1-5, with no clear D. Trimming cost V 0 bases and J 3 bases, with 9 bases left between them. This CDR3 contains 15 residues. Germline-derived CDR1 and CDR2 are LNHNV and YYDKDF (reference sequence). DNA of the CDR3: TGTGCCACCAGCAGAGACACAGTAGACAATCAGCCCCAGCATTTT. Encoded protein: CATSRDTVDNQPQHF.

The chain is built from TRBV27 and TRBJ2-7; 12 bases line up with TRBD2. CDR3 size: 16 residues. V lost 5 bases, J lost 4 bases, and 9 bases stayed unmatched. CDR1 is MNHEY and CDR2 is SMNVEV in the germline V gene (reference sequence). CDR3 amino acids: CASSPSTSGSRYEQYF. CDR3 in DNA: TGTGCCAGCAGTCCCTCGACTAGCGGGAGTCGGTACGAGCAGTACTTC.

J is TRBJ2-5 and V is TRBV7-8, with TRBD1 identical over 9 bases. This CDR3 comprises 13 residues. The germline V gene encodes CDR1 SGHVS and CDR2 FQNEAQ. V shed 6 bases and J 5 bases; nucleotides not matched to a gene: 4. CDR3 sequence: CASSRQGGETQYF. The CDR3 nucleotides read TGTGCCAGCAGTAGACAGGGGGGGGAGACCCAGTACTTC.

The chain has TRBV18 and TRBJ1-1; 7 nucleotides match TRBD1. The CDR3 runs 14 residues. Losses at the gene ends were 5 bases for V and 0 bases for J; bases not matched to a gene: 3. Germline-derived CDR1 and CDR2 are KGHSH and LQKENI. The CDR3 coding sequence is TGTGCCAGCTCAATCACAGGGGTGAACACTGAAGCTTTCTTT. Translating gives CASSITGVNTEAFF.

The chain joins TRBV5-6 to TRBJ1-3; D is ambiguous. V was trimmed by 4 bases and J by 5 bases, leaving 16 bases between them. Germline loops: CDR1 SGHDT, CDR2 YYEEEE. The CDR3 has 15 amino acids. The CDR3 reads CASSGGYLTRNTIYF. CDR3 coding DNA: TGTGCCAGCAGCGGAGGGTATTTAACCCGAAACACCATATATTTT.